The rows below give T cell receptor beta chains drawn from one sample of a study of T-cell reconstitution after alpha-beta-depleted transplantation in children. TCRdb re-derived calls from the PCR reads in MiXCR, one entry per CDR3 protein. In the table there are 400,000 to 500,000 distinct CDR3 sequences, 9.5% to 13% of which are singletons. The specimen was PBMCs from the stem cell graft donor, collected from the stem cell graft. The receptor set was obtained from a human donor who donated a stem cell graft to a child with acute myeloid leukemia. CDR3s include the opening cysteine and the closing phenylalanine or tryptophan.

CDR3 protein | J gene | V gene
CAIQRGVDGELFF | TRBJ2-2 | TRBV24-1
CSANRQGAGEQFF | TRBJ2-1 | TRBV20-1
CASIPRWSAYQETQYF | TRBJ2-5 | TRBV6-5
CASSLRTGLQETQYF | TRBJ2-5 | TRBV7-2
CASSWDSSSGANVLTF | TRBJ2-6 | TRBV12-3/TRBV12-4
CASSPADRFGQPQHF | TRBJ1-5 | TRBV12-3/TRBV12-4
CASSPAGDTYEQYF | TRBJ2-7 | TRBV5-1
CASSLDPGHPQETQYF | TRBJ2-5 | TRBV5-1
CASSTGATGELFF | TRBJ2-2 | TRBV18
CASSVQDRGVDEQYF | TRBJ2-7 | TRBV25-1
CASSPPGQLYNEQFF | TRBJ2-1 | TRBV11-2
CASSLLQRGQGGTDTQYF | TRBJ2-3 | TRBV5-1
CAISESPEETQYF | TRBJ2-5 | TRBV10-3
CASSLLHGYTF | TRBJ1-2 | TRBV5-6
CSVANEGGAWEETQYF | TRBJ2-5 | TRBV20-1
CASSPQGVADTQYF | TRBJ2-3 | TRBV9
CAFSGTSGNTGELFF | TRBJ2-2 | TRBV7-9
CASSPRQGLYQEAQYF | TRBJ2-5 | TRBV5-1
CASSQQSHQPQHF | TRBJ1-5 | TRBV12-3/TRBV12-4
CSAREGGGDQPQHF | TRBJ1-5 | TRBV20-1
CSVKRPPPQETQYF | TRBJ2-5 | TRBV20-1
CASSQEASRQETQYF | TRBJ2-5 | TRBV4-1
CSVARGVSGYTF | TRBJ1-2 | TRBV29-1
CSAYRQSTDTQYF | TRBJ2-3 | TRBV20-1
CASSSSGIGADTQYF | TRBJ2-3 | TRBV7-2
CASSLRSGRNMNTEAFF | TRBJ1-1 | TRBV7-2
CATSGTGETQYF | TRBJ2-5 | TRBV24-1
CASSFSGQGNQPQHF | TRBJ1-5 | TRBV7-9
CSAYRGLADYLQYEQYF | TRBJ2-7 | TRBV20-1
CASSLLNSGDTF | TRBJ1-2 | TRBV5-4
CSARAGLGNQPQHF | TRBJ1-5 | TRBV20-1
CASSQENTGAQDIQYF | TRBJ2-4 | TRBV4-1
CASSLDPAGGLLNEQFF | TRBJ2-1 | TRBV11-2
CSATIRTGYYGYTF | TRBJ1-2 | TRBV20-1
CASSLEGGNYNEQFF | TRBJ2-1 | TRBV7-9
CATEGTETTEQYF | TRBJ2-7 | TRBV2
CSVEVPPDTQYF | TRBJ2-3 | TRBV29-1
CASSPEGQGNPPSYEQYF | TRBJ2-7 | TRBV12-3/TRBV12-4
CASSLVFSGGARDTQYF | TRBJ2-3 | TRBV5-1
CASMRTEGTGGGDTQYF | TRBJ2-3 | TRBV25-1
CASSHAFSNEQFF | TRBJ2-1 | TRBV4-3
CASSLQDKQMDTQYF | TRBJ2-3 | TRBV5-1
CASSLAVRHAGSPLHF | TRBJ1-6 | TRBV7-2
CASSTGLAIGEQFF | TRBJ2-1 | TRBV19
CASTLGLAGGRAYNEQFF | TRBJ2-1 | TRBV5-1